This TCR beta chain was recorded in a study of blood T cell repertoires in COVID-19. Study-wide context: Sample material is recorded as cDNA or gDNA derived from T cells, B-cell-depleted T cells, or PBMCs.

Trimming took 5 bases from V and 1 from J, leaving 15 bases between them. CDR1 and CDR2 from the germline V gene are SEHNR and FQNEAQ (reference sequence). CDR3 length: 15 amino acids. Notes on this clone: Other nucleotide sequences in the sample specify the same CDR3.

In the study's own analysis: Cell counts per sample came from amplifying reference gene primers. The table came from immunoSEQ multiplex PCR; TCRdb's copy has only in-frame clones and leaves some out. Clonal size and the V and J genes are those of that table, whereas D and trimming came from the DNA. Of around 260,000 clones in the sample, around nine tenths are singletons; the top ten hold approximately 9.8%. The clonotype originates from a man aged 40-49 years who had recovered from COVID-19. The J gene is TRBJ2-7, the V gene TRBV7-9; TRBD2 might be the D (7 bases). Sequenced: peripheral blood. The CDR3 nucleotides are TGTGCCAGCAGCCTTGAGGGGGGAGGGTCCTACGAGCAGTACTTC. Amino acid sequence: CASSLEGGGSYEQYF.